These T cell receptor beta chains were read from a single sample in a study of Ad26.COV2.S vaccination and SARS-CoV-2 variants. Assay: immunoSEQ multiplex PCR; the TCRdb copy retains only in-frame clones and omits some. The table lists some 520,000 clones, around 85% of them singletons. This material consisted of peripheral blood, taken in a trial of Ad26.COV2.S vaccine versus placebo. These receptors all come from a person aged 18-60 years who received the Ad26.COV2.S COVID-19 vaccine or a placebo. The CDR3 runs from the conserved cysteine through the conserved F or W. D genes are given only for firm matches. A clone size is listed for some rows: how often the clone was seen (once, few, many), or a class if it is expanded.

d_call j_call clone_size v_call cdr3_nt cdr3_aa
NA TRBJ1-3 NA TRBV19 TGTGCCAGTAGTACCCCAGGACGGCTCTCTGGAAACACCATATATTTT CASSTPGRLSGNTIYF
TRBD2 TRBJ2-3 NA TRBV9 TGTGCCAGCAGCTCCCGACTAGCGGGAGTTGAAGATACGCAGTATTTT CASSSRLAGVEDTQYF
NA TRBJ1-4 NA TRBV19 TGTGCCAGTAGTATCAGACAGGAGGCCACGGAAAAACTGTTTTTT CASSIRQEATEKLFF
NA TRBJ2-7 NA TRBV18 TGTGCCAGCTCCTACAAACTATCCCACGAGCAGTACTTC CASSYKLSHEQYF
NA TRBJ2-7 NA TRBV7-2 TGTGCCAGCAGCTTATCCCTAGCTCAGGGGCCCTACGAGCAGTACTTC CASSLSLAQGPYEQYF
NA TRBJ2-2 few TRBV5-4 TGTGCCAGCAGTAGGGACCAACACGACACCGGGGAGCTGTTTTTT CASSRDQHDTGELFF
NA TRBJ2-2 few TRBV7-2 TGTGCCAGCACCCCCGGTCCGGCGGGGGAGCTGTTTTTT CASTPGPAGELFF
NA TRBJ1-4 NA TRBV12-3/TRBV12-4 TGTGCCAGCAGTTTAGTGACGGGTGAAAAACTGTTTTTT CASSLVTGEKLFF
TRBD1 TRBJ1-1 NA TRBV5-1 TGCGCCAGCAGCCCGCTGACAGGGGGGACTGAAGCTTTCTTT CASSPLTGGTEAFF
TRBD1 TRBJ1-2 NA TRBV6-5 TGTGCCAGCAGTTACTACAGGGGATCTGGCTACACCTTC CASSYYRGSGYTF
NA TRBJ1-1 NA TRBV5-5 TGTGCCAGCAGCTTTTGGCAGGGTGACACTGAAGCTTTCTTT CASSFWQGDTEAFF
TRBD1 TRBJ2-6 NA TRBV28 TGTGCCAGCAGTGACAGGGGTCCGTTCTCTGGGGCCAACGTCCTGACTTTC CASSDRGPFSGANVLTF
NA TRBJ2-3 NA TRBV28 TGTGCCAGCAGCTCCGCCAGCCCACACAAATACGCAGATACGCAGTATTTT CASSSASPHKYADTQYF
TRBD1 TRBJ2-7 NA TRBV6-5 TGTGCCAGCAGACGCGACAGGGGGACTTCCTACGAGCAGTACTTC CASRRDRGTSYEQYF
NA TRBJ2-5 NA TRBV28 TGTGCCACCCAGCAGGTTCTGGAGACCCAGTACTTC CATQQVLETQYF
NA TRBJ2-1 NA TRBV20-1 TGCAGTGCTAGTCAGGGTCGCTCCTACAATGAGCAGTTCTTC CSASQGRSYNEQFF
NA TRBJ2-7 few TRBV18 TGTGCCAGCTCACCGGGGGGTACGTCGATCGGAGGCGAGCAGTACTTC CASSPGGTSIGGEQYF
TRBD2 TRBJ2-7 NA TRBV4-2 TGTGCCAGCAGCCCCCCGGGAGGGGCCTACGAGCAGTACTTC CASSPPGGAYEQYF
TRBD1 TRBJ1-6 NA TRBV18 TGTGCCAGCTCACGGCGTACAGGGGCGGCCCTCCACCAATCACCCCTCCACTTT CASSRRTGAALHQSPLHF
TRBD1 TRBJ2-3 NA TRBV28 TGTGCCAGCAGTTTACCGGGACAGGGTTTCACAGATACGCAGTATTTT CASSLPGQGFTDTQYF
NA TRBJ2-7 NA TRBV21-1 TGTGCCAGCAGCATGGGCGGGGGAAGCTCCTACGAGCAGTACTTC CASSMGGGSSYEQYF
TRBD2 TRBJ2-3 NA TRBV4-2 TGTGCCAGCAGCCAAGAGGCCAGCGGGAGAGGTGCAGATACGCAGTATTTT CASSQEASGRGADTQYF
NA TRBJ1-1 NA TRBV30 TGTGCCTGGAGTGTAGGTAAAAAGACTGAAGCTTTCTTT CAWSVGKKTEAFF
NA TRBJ2-7 NA TRBV28 TGTGCCAGCAGACCCGATCTGGGTAGGGCCTACGAGCAGTACTTC CASRPDLGRAYEQYF
NA TRBJ2-1 once TRBV7-3 TGTGCCAGCAGCTTAAATACAGGGCCCTACAATGAGCAGTTCTTC CASSLNTGPYNEQFF
NA TRBJ2-7 NA TRBV19 TGTGCCAGTAGTAAGAGGGGGACCGGCGCGCGAGTGGGCGAGCAGTACTTC CASSKRGTGARVGEQYF
NA TRBJ2-1 NA TRBV9 TGTGCCAGCAGCGTAGCTTATGGCGAGCAGTTCTTC CASSVAYGEQFF
NA TRBJ2-1 NA TRBV9 TGTGCCAGCAGTCAGGGAATTAGCTCCTACAATGAGCAGTTCTTC CASSQGISSYNEQFF